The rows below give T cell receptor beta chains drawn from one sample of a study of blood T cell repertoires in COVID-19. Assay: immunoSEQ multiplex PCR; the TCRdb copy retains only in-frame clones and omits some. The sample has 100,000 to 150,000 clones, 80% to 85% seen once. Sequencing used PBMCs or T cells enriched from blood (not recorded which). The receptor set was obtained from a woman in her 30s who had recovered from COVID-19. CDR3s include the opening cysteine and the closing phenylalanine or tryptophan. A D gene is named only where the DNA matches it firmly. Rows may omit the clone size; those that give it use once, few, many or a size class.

cdr3_nt: TGTGCCAGCAGCAATCGACAGGGTTGCTACGAGCAGTACTTC
cdr3_aa: CASSNRQGCYEQYF
j_call: TRBJ2-7
v_call: TRBV21-1
clone_size: -
cdr3_length: 14
d_call: -

cdr3_nt: TGTGCCAGCAGTTTAGGAGACAGGGGGTGGTACGAGCAGTACTTC
cdr3_aa: CASSLGDRGWYEQYF
j_call: TRBJ2-7
v_call: TRBV28
clone_size: -
cdr3_length: 15
d_call: TRBD1

cdr3_nt: TGCAGCGTTGGCAGGCCCAATCAGCCCCAGCATTTT
cdr3_aa: CSVGRPNQPQHF
j_call: TRBJ1-5
v_call: TRBV29-1
clone_size: -
cdr3_length: 12
d_call: -

cdr3_nt: TGTGCCAGTAGTATTCACAGGCCTAACTATGGCTACACCTTC
cdr3_aa: CASSIHRPNYGYTF
j_call: TRBJ1-2
v_call: TRBV19
clone_size: -
cdr3_length: 14
d_call: -

cdr3_nt: TGTGCCAGCAGCCTGGGACAGGGGGACTATGGCTACACCTTC
cdr3_aa: CASSLGQGDYGYTF
j_call: TRBJ1-2
v_call: TRBV7-9
clone_size: -
cdr3_length: 14
d_call: TRBD1

cdr3_nt: TGTGCCAGCAGTCCGCCAGACAGGAGCTCCTACAATGAGCAGTTCTTC
cdr3_aa: CASSPPDRSSYNEQFF
j_call: TRBJ2-1
v_call: TRBV28
clone_size: -
cdr3_length: 16
d_call: -

cdr3_nt: TGCGCCAGCAGCTTGGCCGGGGGGGCGACCTACGAGCAGTACTTC
cdr3_aa: CASSLAGGATYEQYF
j_call: TRBJ2-7
v_call: TRBV5-1
clone_size: -
cdr3_length: 15
d_call: TRBD2

cdr3_nt: TGCGCCAGCAGCTCCGGACAGGGCTACAAAAACATTCAGTACTTC
cdr3_aa: CASSSGQGYKNIQYF
j_call: TRBJ2-4
v_call: TRBV5-1
clone_size: -
cdr3_length: 15
d_call: TRBD1

cdr3_nt: TGTGCCAGCAGCTTTATCTCCGCCCGACTAGGCAACTATGGCTACACCTTC
cdr3_aa: CASSFISARLGNYGYTF
j_call: TRBJ1-2
v_call: TRBV7-9
clone_size: -
cdr3_length: 17
d_call: -

cdr3_nt: TGTGCCAGCAGTTTAGGACACACAGATACGCAGTATTTT
cdr3_aa: CASSLGHTDTQYF
j_call: TRBJ2-3
v_call: TRBV12-3/TRBV12-4
clone_size: -
cdr3_length: 13
d_call: -

cdr3_nt: TGTGCCAGCAGTTTAGCCTCCAATCAGCCCCAGCATTTT
cdr3_aa: CASSLASNQPQHF
j_call: TRBJ1-5
v_call: TRBV12-3/TRBV12-4
clone_size: -
cdr3_length: 13
d_call: -

cdr3_nt: TGTGCCAGCAGCGTAGCCCCGCGGGGTACCGCGACCAACTATGGCTACACCTTC
cdr3_aa: CASSVAPRGTATNYGYTF
j_call: TRBJ1-2
v_call: TRBV9
clone_size: -
cdr3_length: 18
d_call: -

cdr3_nt: TGTGCCAGCAGCCAAACCGGGACTAGCGGGAGCCAAGAGACCCAGTACTTC
cdr3_aa: CASSQTGTSGSQETQYF
j_call: TRBJ2-5
v_call: TRBV4-2
clone_size: -
cdr3_length: 17
d_call: TRBD2

cdr3_nt: TGTGCCAGTAGCACCGCAGGGTATGAAGCTTTCTTT
cdr3_aa: CASSTAGYEAFF
j_call: TRBJ1-1
v_call: TRBV19
clone_size: -
cdr3_length: 12
d_call: -

cdr3_nt: TGTGCCAGTCGGGGCACTGAAGCTTTCTTT
cdr3_aa: CASRGTEAFF
j_call: TRBJ1-1
v_call: TRBV27
clone_size: -
cdr3_length: 10
d_call: -

cdr3_nt: TGTGCCAGTAGCCCTCCGGGGGGACTGTCTGGAAACACCATATATTTT
cdr3_aa: CASSPPGGLSGNTIYF
j_call: TRBJ1-3
v_call: TRBV19
clone_size: -
cdr3_length: 16
d_call: -

cdr3_nt: TGTGCCAGCGGGAGCTACGAGCAGTACTTC
cdr3_aa: CASGSYEQYF
j_call: TRBJ2-7
v_call: TRBV25-1
clone_size: -
cdr3_length: 10
d_call: -

cdr3_nt: TGTGCCAGCAGCTTAGGGACAGGGCTTGGAAACACCATATATTTT
cdr3_aa: CASSLGTGLGNTIYF
j_call: TRBJ1-3
v_call: TRBV7-9
clone_size: -
cdr3_length: 15
d_call: TRBD1

cdr3_nt: TGTGCCAGCACCCATAACGAGGGGAGGGGTCAGCCCCAGCATTTT
cdr3_aa: CASTHNEGRGQPQHF
j_call: TRBJ1-5
v_call: TRBV28
clone_size: -
cdr3_length: 15
d_call: -

cdr3_nt: TGTGCCAGCAGCTTAGCGCGGTTTGAAGCTTTCTTT
cdr3_aa: CASSLARFEAFF
j_call: TRBJ1-1
v_call: TRBV7-9
clone_size: -
cdr3_length: 12
d_call: -

cdr3_nt: TGTGCCAGCAGTTACTTGCTGGGAGGGCCCACCGGGGAGCTGTTTTTT
cdr3_aa: CASSYLLGGPTGELFF
j_call: TRBJ2-2
v_call: TRBV6-2/TRBV6-3
clone_size: -
cdr3_length: 16
d_call: TRBD2

cdr3_nt: TGTGCCAGCAGTCAAGGGACAGTCGAGCAGTACTTC
cdr3_aa: CASSQGTVEQYF
j_call: TRBJ2-7
v_call: TRBV28
clone_size: -
cdr3_length: 12
d_call: TRBD1

cdr3_nt: TGTGCCAGCAGCCGTAAAGGGGGTCATAATTCACCCCTCCACTTT
cdr3_aa: CASSRKGGHNSPLHF
j_call: TRBJ1-6
v_call: TRBV7-2
clone_size: few
cdr3_length: 15
d_call: -

cdr3_nt: TGTGCCAGTAGTCCCCCGACCGGGACTGATTCCTACGAGCAGTACTTC
cdr3_aa: CASSPPTGTDSYEQYF
j_call: TRBJ2-7
v_call: TRBV19
clone_size: -
cdr3_length: 16
d_call: -

cdr3_nt: TGTGCCAGCAGCCGTTTTACAGGGAGGGTCGCCGGGGAGCTGTTTTTT
cdr3_aa: CASSRFTGRVAGELFF
j_call: TRBJ2-2
v_call: TRBV7-9
clone_size: -
cdr3_length: 16
d_call: -

cdr3_nt: TGTGCCAGCAGTGAAAGGATCCTCGGGGCTTTCTTT
cdr3_aa: CASSERILGAFF
j_call: TRBJ1-1
v_call: TRBV6-1
clone_size: -
cdr3_length: 12
d_call: -

cdr3_nt: TGTGCCAGCAGCTTGGAGTTAGCCGGCACAGATACGCAGTATTTT
cdr3_aa: CASSLELAGTDTQYF
j_call: TRBJ2-3
v_call: TRBV5-4
clone_size: -
cdr3_length: 15
d_call: -

cdr3_nt: TGTGCCAGTAGTAGGGTAAGAGGGAGCCAGTACAATGAGCAGTTCTTC
cdr3_aa: CASSRVRGSQYNEQFF
j_call: TRBJ2-1
v_call: TRBV19
clone_size: few
cdr3_length: 16
d_call: -

cdr3_nt: TGTGCCAGTACCTCCTCCGGGGGGGCTAGCGGGCTATACAATGAGCAGTTCTTC
cdr3_aa: CASTSSGGASGLYNEQFF
j_call: TRBJ2-1
v_call: TRBV19
clone_size: -
cdr3_length: 18
d_call: TRBD2

cdr3_nt: TGTGCCAGCAGCCGCAACGATCGACCCGGGGCAGATACGCAGTATTTT
cdr3_aa: CASSRNDRPGADTQYF
j_call: TRBJ2-3
v_call: TRBV7-3
clone_size: -
cdr3_length: 16
d_call: -

cdr3_nt: TGTGCCAGCAGCTTAGTCTCCGGGATTAGTGGCTACACCTTC
cdr3_aa: CASSLVSGISGYTF
j_call: TRBJ1-2
v_call: TRBV7-2
clone_size: -
cdr3_length: 14
d_call: -

cdr3_nt: TGTGCCTGGACGCCGCGGGTGGGGACTAATGAAAAACTGTTTTTT
cdr3_aa: CAWTPRVGTNEKLFF
j_call: TRBJ1-4
v_call: TRBV30
clone_size: -
cdr3_length: 15
d_call: -

cdr3_nt: TGTGCCAGTAGTCGGGAGGCCGGCACAGATACGCAGTATTTT
cdr3_aa: CASSREAGTDTQYF
j_call: TRBJ2-3
v_call: TRBV19
clone_size: -
cdr3_length: 14
d_call: TRBD2

cdr3_nt: TGTGCCAGCAGCTCGGGGACAGGGGAATCGCCCCAGCATTTT
cdr3_aa: CASSSGTGESPQHF
j_call: TRBJ1-5
v_call: TRBV5-4
clone_size: -
cdr3_length: 14
d_call: TRBD1

cdr3_nt: TGTGCCAGCAGCGAAAGTCTGCACAGGCTTAATTCACCCCTCCACTTT
cdr3_aa: CASSESLHRLNSPLHF
j_call: TRBJ1-6
v_call: TRBV5-4
clone_size: -
cdr3_length: 16
d_call: -

cdr3_nt: TGTGCCAGCAGCATCGGACTAGCGGGAACCCCAGATACGCAGTATTTT
cdr3_aa: CASSIGLAGTPDTQYF
j_call: TRBJ2-3
v_call: TRBV9
clone_size: -
cdr3_length: 16
d_call: TRBD2

cdr3_nt: TGTGCCTGGACCCTTGGGACAGCGAATACCGAGCAGTACTTC
cdr3_aa: CAWTLGTANTEQYF
j_call: TRBJ2-7
v_call: TRBV30
clone_size: once
cdr3_length: 14
d_call: TRBD1

cdr3_nt: TGTGCCAGCTCACTCCTCGGGCAGGGGAGCGACGAGCAGTACTTC
cdr3_aa: CASSLLGQGSDEQYF
j_call: TRBJ2-7
v_call: TRBV18
clone_size: -
cdr3_length: 15
d_call: -

cdr3_nt: TGCGCCAGCAGCCTCCAGATTTACTACGAGCAGTACTTC
cdr3_aa: CASSLQIYYEQYF
j_call: TRBJ2-7
v_call: TRBV4-3
clone_size: -
cdr3_length: 13
d_call: -

cdr3_nt: TGCAGCGTCGGAGAGGGTTTGCCCGGGGAGCTGTTTTTT
cdr3_aa: CSVGEGLPGELFF
j_call: TRBJ2-2
v_call: TRBV29-1
clone_size: once
cdr3_length: 13
d_call: -

cdr3_nt: TGTGCCAGCAGTAGGCTAGCGGGCGAAGAGACCCAGTACTTC
cdr3_aa: CASSRLAGEETQYF
j_call: TRBJ2-5
v_call: TRBV6-5
clone_size: -
cdr3_length: 14
d_call: TRBD2

cdr3_nt: TGCGCCAGCAGCTCCGGGCAGGGCGGCTATGGCTACACCTTC
cdr3_aa: CASSSGQGGYGYTF
j_call: TRBJ1-2
v_call: TRBV4-1
clone_size: -
cdr3_length: 14
d_call: -

cdr3_nt: TGTGCCAGCAGCTCGAGACAGGGCACTAACTATGGCTACACCTTC
cdr3_aa: CASSSRQGTNYGYTF
j_call: TRBJ1-2
v_call: TRBV7-9
clone_size: -
cdr3_length: 15
d_call: TRBD1

cdr3_nt: TGCGCCAGCAGCCAAGACAGGGGCACAGATACGCAGTATTTT
cdr3_aa: CASSQDRGTDTQYF
j_call: TRBJ2-3
v_call: TRBV4-3
clone_size: -
cdr3_length: 14
d_call: -

cdr3_nt: TGCAGCGTTGAAGGGGACAGGGATCCGGGGACCCAGTACTTC
cdr3_aa: CSVEGDRDPGTQYF
j_call: TRBJ2-5
v_call: TRBV29-1
clone_size: -
cdr3_length: 14
d_call: TRBD1